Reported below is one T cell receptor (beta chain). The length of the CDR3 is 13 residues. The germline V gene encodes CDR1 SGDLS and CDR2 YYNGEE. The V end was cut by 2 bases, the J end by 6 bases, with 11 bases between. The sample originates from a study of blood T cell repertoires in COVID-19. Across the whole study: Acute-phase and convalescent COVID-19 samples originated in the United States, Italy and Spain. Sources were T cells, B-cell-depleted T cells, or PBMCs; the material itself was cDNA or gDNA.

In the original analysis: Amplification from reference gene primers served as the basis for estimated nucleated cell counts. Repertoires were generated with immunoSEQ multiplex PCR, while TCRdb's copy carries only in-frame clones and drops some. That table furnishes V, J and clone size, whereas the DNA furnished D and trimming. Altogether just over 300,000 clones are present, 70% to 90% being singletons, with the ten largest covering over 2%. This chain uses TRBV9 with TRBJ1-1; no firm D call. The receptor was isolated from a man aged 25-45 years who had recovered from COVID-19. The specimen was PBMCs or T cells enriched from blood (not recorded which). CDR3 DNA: TGTGCCAGCAGCGTCCGGGTTAACGCTGAAGCTTTCTTT. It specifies CASSVRVNAEAFF.